The sample holds one count of the clone carrying this TCR beta chain. Its antigen is not known. The method was immunoSEQ multiplex PCR; TCRdb's version includes in-frame clones alone and lacks a portion of them. This table holds under 110,000 clones, about 90% found once. The source of the sample is a study of T cell responses to AZD1222 COVID-19 vaccine. Study conclusions and caveats: Donors were mostly white British, more females; clonal diversity possibly underestimated. Spike-specific TCR breadth and depth both grew after two AZD1222 doses.

This CDR3 contains 14 residues. Trimming stripped 2 bases from V and 2 bases from J, with 10 bases between. The germline V gene has CDR1 MNHEY and CDR2 SVGAGI. This specimen was peripheral blood, taken 28 days after the second AZD1222 dose. The chain recombines TRBV6-5 with TRBJ2-7; no definite D call. This receptor was obtained from an adult who received the AZD1222 COVID-19 vaccine. CDR3 region: CASSYSNFPYEQYF. Here the CDR3 DNA reads TGTGCCAGCAGTTACAGCAATTTCCCCTACGAGCAGTACTTC.